This entry lists 23 T cell receptor beta chains sequenced from one sample in a study of graft-versus-host responses after intestinal transplantation. Libraries were prepared by immunoSEQ multiplex PCR; TCRdb keeps only in-frame clonotypes and omits some of them. The table has 70,000 to 95,000 clones, 90% seen once; the top ten hold over 0.1%. These receptors' targets are unknown. The input for sequencing was unstimulated CD4+ T cells sorted from spleen or lymph node cells, taken before intestinal transplant. The receptors originated from a human donor who received an intestinal transplant.

V usage is TRBV4-1 and J usage is TRBJ2-6; 7 bases map to TRBD1. Germline trimming cut 3 bases from V and 0 bases from J; bases unmatched to any gene: 11. Germline lookup yields CDR1 MGHRA and CDR2 YSYEKL. CDR3 length: 19 residues. This chain's CDR3 is CASSHPGGVLLSGANVLTF. The CDR3 DNA reads TGCGCCAGCAGCCACCCAGGGGGTGTCCTCCTCTCTGGGGCCAACGTCCTGACTTTC.

The genes are TRBV5-1 and TRBJ2-7; 10 bases match TRBD1. The CDR3 contains 17 residues. V lost 4 bases and J lost 4; bases outside the gene matches: 14. Germline-derived CDR1 and CDR2 are SGHRS and YFSETQ. CDR3 nucleotide sequence: TGCGCCAGCAGCCCATGGACAGGGGGATTATTTATGTACGAGCAGTACTTC. This encodes CASSPWTGGLFMYEQYF.

V is TRBV19 and J is TRBJ1-3, with D hard to call. CDR3 length equals 14 residues. V was cut by 4 bases and J by 0 bases, with 7 bases left in between. From germline, CDR1 is LNHDA and CDR2 SQIVND (reference sequence). The CDR3 here is CASSTGHSGNTIYF. The CDR3 nucleotides are TGTGCCAGTAGTACCGGTCACTCTGGAAACACCATATATTTT.

V gene TRBV9 combines with J gene TRBJ2-3; 16 bases map to TRBD2. CDR1 is SGDLS, CDR2 YYNGEE, per germline. Trimming at V came to 3 bases and at J to 6 bases, leaving 10 bases not matched to a gene. The CDR3 loop spans 18 amino acids. CDR3 nucleotides: TGTGCCAGCAGCGCAACGGGACTAGCGGGGGGGCTCCGGGATACGCAGTATTTT. Its protein product is CASSATGLAGGLRDTQYF.

V is TRBV5-1 and J is TRBJ1-4, with 9 bases that match TRBD1. Germline-derived CDR1 and CDR2 are SGHRS and YFSETQ. V dropped 0 bases and J dropped 8; count of bases not matched to a gene: 5. The CDR3 loop spans 15 amino acids. CDR3 DNA: TGCGCCAGCAGCTTGGCGGGACAGGGTCGAGAAAAACTGTTTTTT. Its translation: CASSLAGQGREKLFF.

J is TRBJ1-1 and V is TRBV11-2, with D unclear. V gave up 3 bases and J gave up 11 bases, with 16 bases separating them. CDR1 SGHAT and CDR2 FQNNGV come from the germline V gene. The CDR3 sequence is 13 residues long. The CDR3: CASSLLDSAGAFF. In DNA, the CDR3 is TGTGCCAGCAGCTTGCTGGATTCCGCGGGGGCTTTCTTT.

The V and J genes are TRBV7-8 and TRBJ2-3; 10 positions match TRBD2. Germline lookup yields CDR1 SGHVS and CDR2 FQNEAQ. Trimming took 5 bases from V and 6 from J; bases not matched to a gene: 11. The length of the CDR3 is 16 residues. The CDR3 DNA is TGTGCCAGCAGCCCGCTACCCCTAGCGGGGGAGGATACGCAGTATTTT. As protein: CASSPLPLAGEDTQYF.

This chain links TRBV6-5 with TRBJ1-1, with D unclear. The CDR3 contains 13 residues. V was cut by 4 bases and J by 1 base, with 7 bases left in between. Per the germline V gene, CDR1 is MNHEY and CDR2 is SVGAGI. This chain's CDR3 is CASSLRENTEAFF. CDR3 nucleotide sequence: TGTGCCAGCAGTTTGCGGGAGAACACTGAAGCTTTCTTT.

This rearrangement joins TRBV2 to TRBJ2-5, with D perhaps TRBD1 (6 bases). The end of the DNA aligns better with TRBJ2-7, so the J call may be wrong. Looked up from germline, CDR1 is SNHLY and CDR2 is FYNNEI. This CDR3 region has 14 residues. The CDR3 region has the DNA TGTGCCAGCAATGGGAGACAGGCGACTTACGAGCAGTACTTC. It codes for CASNGRQATYEQYF.

This sequence joins TRBV2 and TRBJ1-6, with a tentative D call TRBD1 (6 bases). Trimming shortened V by 4 bases and J by 4 bases, and 14 bases separated the two germline ends. CDR3 length: 16 residues. Germline V gene lookup returns CDR1 SNHLY and CDR2 FYNNEI. The CDR3 region has the DNA TGTGCCAGCAGTGGGCCGGACAGCCAGTATAATTCACCCCTCCACTTT. Translating gives CASSGPDSQYNSPLHF.

The chain couples TRBV7-2 to TRBJ2-3, with D possibly matching TRBD2 (6 bases). This CDR3 region has 14 residues. V lost 5 bases, J lost 4 bases, and 13 bases lay in between. The germline V gene has CDR1 SGHTA and CDR2 FQGNSA. The CDR3 sequence is CASSLVIAADTQYF. CDR3 sequence (DNA): TGTGCCAGCAGCCTCGTGATAGCGGCAGATACGCAGTATTTT.

The chain uses TRBV2 and TRBJ1-5; tentative D call: TRBD1 (5 bases). The CDR3 consists of 14 residues. CDR1 is SNHLY and CDR2 is FYNNEI in the germline V gene. With 4 bases removed from V and 4 bases from J, the gap between germline ends came to 11 bases. In DNA, the CDR3 is TGTGCCAGCAGTGGGAGGGGAGGGAATCAGCCCCAGCATTTT. This translates into CASSGRGGNQPQHF. The full variable domain, in which reference TRBV2 and TRBJ1-5 provide the parts outside the CDR3, is EPEVTQTPSHQVTQMGQEVILRCVPISNHLYFYWYRQILGQKVEFLVSFYNNEISEKSEIFDDQFSVERPDGSNFTLKIRSTKLEDSAMYFCASSGRGGNQPQHFGDGTRLSIL.

Note on this clone: The sample carries other DNA sequences with the same CDR3. The chain couples TRBV5-4 to TRBJ1-6; TRBD1 agrees at 10 bases. After removal of 5 bases from V and 10 bases from J, the junction contained 9 bases not matched to a gene. Germline V CDR1 and CDR2: SGHNT, YYREEE (reference sequence). The CDR3 covers 15 residues. CDR3 nucleotide sequence: TGTGCCAGCAGAGATGACGACAGGGGGCAGTCACCCCTCCACTTT. Translated, it gives CASRDDDRGQSPLHF. The whole variable domain, remainder taken from reference TRBV5-4 and TRBJ1-6, is ETGVTQSPTHLIKTRGQQVTLRCSSQSGHNTVSWYQQALGQGPQFIFQYYREEENGRGNFPPRFSGLQFPNYSSELNVNALELDDSALYLCASRDDDRGQSPLHFGNGTRLTVT.

V usage is TRBV4-2 and J usage is TRBJ1-5; D gene unclear. With 0 bases removed from V and 10 bases from J, the gap between germline ends came to 13 bases. From germline, CDR1 is LGHNA and CDR2 YNFKEQ. The CDR3 is 14 residues long. CDR3 DNA sequence: TGTGCCAGCAGCCAAGACGAGGGAGGACGACCCCAGCATTTT. Translating gives CASSQDEGGRPQHF.

This chain links TRBV5-4 with TRBJ1-3; no clear D gene. The CDR3 is 15 residues long. V lost 1 base and J lost 0, with 8 bases in between. CDR1 SGHNT and CDR2 YYREEE come from the germline V gene (reference sequence). The CDR3 protein is CASSLIGDSGNTIYF. CDR3 DNA sequence: TGTGCCAGCAGCTTGATAGGAGACTCTGGAAACACCATATATTTT.

As regards this clone: A junction end diverges from the germline sequence, so it may reflect a read error. This chain connects TRBV9 to TRBJ2-3; 9 positions agree with TRBD1. This CDR3 spans 14 amino acids. Germline CDR1 is SGDLS and CDR2 is YYNGEE. CDR3 region: CASGPGQGTGTQYF. CDR3 sequence (DNA): TGTGCCAGTGGCCCGGGACAGGGAACAGGTACGCAGTATTTT.

This chain links TRBV18 with TRBJ1-2, with a possible D match to TRBD1 (5 bases). CDR1 is KGHSH, CDR2 LQKENI, per germline. The ends were cut back, 6 bases at V and 3 bases at J, with 11 bases in the middle. This CDR3 spans 13 amino acids. Here the CDR3 reads CASSQGGDYGYTF. CDR3 in DNA: TGTGCCAGCTCCCAGGGAGGTGACTATGGCTACACCTTC.

This chain joins TRBV6-5 and TRBJ2-1, with 8 bases lining up with TRBD2. Trimming took 2 bases from V and 7 from J; bases not matched to a gene: 10. CDR1 is MNHEY, CDR2 SVGAGI, per germline. This CDR3 comprises 16 residues. Here the CDR3 reads CASSYARGVPLNEQFF. CDR3 in DNA: TGTGCCAGCAGTTACGCGCGGGGGGTCCCGTTAAATGAGCAGTTCTTC.

The chain carries TRBV7-9 and TRBJ2-3; 7 bases agree with TRBD2. Germline CDR1 is SEHNR and CDR2 is FQNEAQ (reference sequence). This CDR3 has 16 residues. Trimming removed 3 bases from V and 0 bases from J; junction bases left unmatched: 6. The CDR3 region is CASSLLGGESTDTQYF. The DNA for the CDR3 is TGTGCCAGCAGCTTGTTGGGGGGGGAAAGCACAGATACGCAGTATTTT.

The J gene is TRBJ1-3, the V gene TRBV25-1; 7 nucleotides agree with TRBD1. V dropped 1 base and J dropped 4; count of bases not matched to a gene: 4. Germline loops: CDR1 MGHDK, CDR2 SYGVNS. The CDR3 covers 15 residues. The chain's CDR3 is CASSEWGTAGNTIYF. For the CDR3, the DNA is TGTGCCAGCAGTGAATGGGGGACAGCGGGAAACACCATATATTTT.

This clone was recorded once. The DNA for the CDR3 is TGTGCCAGCAGCTTGAGCGGGGGGGCCCCGGATACGCAGTATTTT. It translates to CASSLSGGAPDTQYF. This chain connects TRBV7-9 to TRBJ2-3; 10 bases are shared with TRBD2. This CDR3 is 15 amino acids long. With V trimmed by 3 bases and J by 6 bases, 6 bases remained unmatched. The germline CDR1 and CDR2 sequences are SEHNR and FQNEAQ (reference sequence).

This clone appeared once. Other DNA sequences in the sample encode the same CDR3. The chain joins TRBV6-6 to TRBJ2-7, with 11 bases matching TRBD2. The length of the CDR3 is 14 residues. The ends lost 6 bases at V and 2 bases at J; junction bases unmatched: 3. Germline V gene lookup returns CDR1 MNHNY and CDR2 SVGAGI (reference sequence). The CDR3 DNA is TGTGCCAGCAGACTAGCGGGGGACCCCTACGAGCAGTACTTC. Amino acids: CASRLAGDPYEQYF.

This chain joins TRBV6-1 and TRBJ2-7; 8 nucleotides agree with TRBD1. With V trimmed by 7 bases and J by 6 bases, 8 bases remained unmatched. The CDR3 consists of 13 residues. The germline CDR1 and CDR2 sequences are MNHNS and SASEGT. This CDR3 reads CASTEDRVVEQYF. In DNA form, the CDR3 reads TGTGCCAGCACCGAGGACAGGGTAGTCGAGCAGTACTTC.